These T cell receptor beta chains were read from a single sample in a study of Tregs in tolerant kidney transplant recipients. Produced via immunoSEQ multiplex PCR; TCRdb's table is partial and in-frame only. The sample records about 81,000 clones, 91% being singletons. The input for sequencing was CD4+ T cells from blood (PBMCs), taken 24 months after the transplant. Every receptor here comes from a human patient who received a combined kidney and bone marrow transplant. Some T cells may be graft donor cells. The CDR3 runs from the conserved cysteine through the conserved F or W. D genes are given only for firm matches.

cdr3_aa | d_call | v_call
CASSLRQGAFF | TRBD1 | TRBV11-3
CASSSLAGGKADTQYF | TRBD2 | TRBV27
CASSQAGRNYGYTF | - | TRBV9
CASSYSPGHPNYGYTF | - | TRBV6-5
CASSLSREQYF | - | TRBV7-9
CASSPTAGASSNSPLHF | - | TRBV5-1
CASSLRTGSYGELFF | TRBD1 | TRBV6-1
CASSDSLERTSDNTDTQYF | TRBD2 | TRBV6-4
CASRNRSTYEQYF | - | TRBV27
CSVGSVLRRGIIPVETQYF | TRBD2 | TRBV29-1
CASSTNSGESYEQYF | TRBD2 | TRBV7-2
CASSRKQGNAYEQYF | TRBD1 | TRBV4-3